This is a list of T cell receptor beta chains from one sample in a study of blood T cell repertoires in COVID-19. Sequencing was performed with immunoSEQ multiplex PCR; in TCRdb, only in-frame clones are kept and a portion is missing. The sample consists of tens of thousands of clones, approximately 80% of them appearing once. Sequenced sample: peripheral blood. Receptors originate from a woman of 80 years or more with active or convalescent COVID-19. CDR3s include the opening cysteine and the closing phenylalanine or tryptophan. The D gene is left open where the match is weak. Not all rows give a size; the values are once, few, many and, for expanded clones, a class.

DNA: TGTGCCAGTTCGGACAGGAACACTGAAGCTTTCTTT; CDR3: CASSDRNTEAFF; D: NA; J: TRBJ1-1; size: NA; V: TRBV19
DNA: TGTGCCAGCAGCTTAGGCGATAGTGAGAATGAGCAGTTCTTC; CDR3: CASSLGDSENEQFF; D: NA; J: TRBJ2-1; size: once; V: TRBV11-3
DNA: TGTGCCAGCAGCCCCGGGGGGTTCCGCTCTGGGGCCAACGTCCTGACTTTC; CDR3: CASSPGGFRSGANVLTF; D: TRBD2; J: TRBJ2-6; size: NA; V: TRBV5-4
DNA: TGTGCCAGCAGCCGGGAGTCCGGGGAGCTGTTTTTT; CDR3: CASSRESGELFF; D: NA; J: TRBJ2-2; size: NA; V: TRBV7-3
DNA: TGTGCCTGGAGTAGCACAGAGAACACTGAAGCTTTCTTT; CDR3: CAWSSTENTEAFF; D: NA; J: TRBJ1-1; size: NA; V: TRBV30
DNA: TGTGCCAGCAGCAAGCAGGGACTACCGGACAATGAGCAGTTCTTC; CDR3: CASSKQGLPDNEQFF; D: TRBD2; J: TRBJ2-1; size: NA; V: TRBV11-2
DNA: TGTGCCAGCAGCTTACAGGGTAGGAACCAGTACTTC; CDR3: CASSLQGRNQYF; D: NA; J: TRBJ2-5; size: NA; V: TRBV11-2
DNA: TGCGCCAGCAGCCAAGGGTTCGGGCAGGGCCGGGGAAACACCATATATTTT; CDR3: CASSQGFGQGRGNTIYF; D: NA; J: TRBJ1-3; size: NA; V: TRBV4-3
DNA: TGTGCCTGCCAACTAGCGGGAGGGGGGAATGAGCAGTTCTTC; CDR3: CACQLAGGGNEQFF; D: TRBD2; J: TRBJ2-1; size: NA; V: TRBV30
DNA: TGTGCCAGCAGCTGGGGGACTAGCGGGAGTTATGAGCAGTTCTTC; CDR3: CASSWGTSGSYEQFF; D: TRBD2; J: TRBJ2-1; size: NA; V: TRBV11-2
DNA: TGTGCCAGCAGTTCCCGGGGGGGGAGATTCTACAATGAGCAGTTCTTC; CDR3: CASSSRGGRFYNEQFF; D: TRBD2; J: TRBJ2-1; size: NA; V: TRBV28
DNA: TGTGCCAGCAGTTACCTCGGGGTAACCGGGGAGCTGTTTTTT; CDR3: CASSYLGVTGELFF; D: NA; J: TRBJ2-2; size: NA; V: TRBV6-2/TRBV6-3
DNA: TGTGCCAGCAGCTCTGGGGAGGGCCTTTTTGAAAAACTGTTTTTT; CDR3: CASSSGEGLFEKLFF; D: NA; J: TRBJ1-4; size: NA; V: TRBV7-2
DNA: TGTGCCAGCAGTGAAGAGCAGGGGGAGCGGTCACCCCTCCACTTT; CDR3: CASSEEQGERSPLHF; D: TRBD1; J: TRBJ1-6; size: NA; V: TRBV2
DNA: TGTGCCAGCAGGGCTAGCGGGGGCTCCTACGAGCAGTACTTC; CDR3: CASRASGGSYEQYF; D: TRBD2; J: TRBJ2-7; size: NA; V: TRBV27
DNA: TGTGCCAGCAGACAACAGGGGACCTATGGCTACACCTTC; CDR3: CASRQQGTYGYTF; D: TRBD1; J: TRBJ1-2; size: NA; V: TRBV7-2
DNA: TGTGCCAGCAGCCTCTCCCGGGACAGGGTTTTCTCTGGGGCCAACGTCCTGACTTTC; CDR3: CASSLSRDRVFSGANVLTF; D: TRBD1; J: TRBJ2-6; size: NA; V: TRBV14
DNA: TGTGCCAGCAGCAAGGTAGAGGGCTACGAGCAGTACTTC; CDR3: CASSKVEGYEQYF; D: NA; J: TRBJ2-7; size: NA; V: TRBV21-1
DNA: TGTGCCACCAGTGATCCCCGCCATCAGGCGGAGACCCAGTACTTC; CDR3: CATSDPRHQAETQYF; D: NA; J: TRBJ2-5; size: NA; V: TRBV24-1
DNA: TGTGCCAGCAGTTTAAACCCCTCATCGGTTTCACCCCTCCACTTT; CDR3: CASSLNPSSVSPLHF; D: NA; J: TRBJ1-6; size: NA; V: TRBV28
DNA: TGTGCCAGCAGCACCGGGACAGTCGGCTCCTACGAGCAGTACTTC; CDR3: CASSTGTVGSYEQYF; D: TRBD1; J: TRBJ2-7; size: NA; V: TRBV6-5
DNA: TGTGCCAGCAGTTTGGGAGTTATAACGGGGGAGCTGTTTTTT; CDR3: CASSLGVITGELFF; D: NA; J: TRBJ2-2; size: NA; V: TRBV27
DNA: TGTGCCAGCAGTCCCCCTTTGTGGGGTCGGGACTCTAGTCTCGAGCAGTACTTC; CDR3: CASSPPLWGRDSSLEQYF; D: NA; J: TRBJ2-7; size: once; V: TRBV27
DNA: TGTGCCAGCAGTTTCGGAGGACAGCCCCAGGACGAGCAGTACTTC; CDR3: CASSFGGQPQDEQYF; D: NA; J: TRBJ2-7; size: NA; V: TRBV27
DNA: TGTGCCAGCAGCCCCGGGACAGGGATCGCCTACGAGCAGTACTTC; CDR3: CASSPGTGIAYEQYF; D: TRBD1; J: TRBJ2-7; size: NA; V: TRBV7-6
DNA: TGTGCCAGCAGTGACAGGGGTGAAAAACTGTTTTTT; CDR3: CASSDRGEKLFF; D: TRBD1; J: TRBJ1-4; size: NA; V: TRBV12-3/TRBV12-4
DNA: TGTGCCAGCAGCTTAGTGAGTGCCGGGGAGACCCAGTACTTC; CDR3: CASSLVSAGETQYF; D: NA; J: TRBJ2-5; size: NA; V: TRBV7-6
DNA: TGTGCCAGCAGCTTGGATCAGCCGGGGATGGATGAGCAGTTCTTC; CDR3: CASSLDQPGMDEQFF; D: NA; J: TRBJ2-1; size: NA; V: TRBV5-6
DNA: TGTGCCAGCAGTTCTGCCGGGACTAGCGGTCAAAACATTCAGTACTTC; CDR3: CASSSAGTSGQNIQYF; D: TRBD2; J: TRBJ2-4; size: NA; V: TRBV7-2
DNA: TGTGCCATCAGTGGGGGACAGGCCTACGAGCAGTACTTC; CDR3: CAISGGQAYEQYF; D: TRBD1; J: TRBJ2-7; size: NA; V: TRBV10-3
DNA: TGTGCCAGCAGCCAAGATCGTCTAGTTTCCGAGCAGTACTTC; CDR3: CASSQDRLVSEQYF; D: NA; J: TRBJ2-7; size: NA; V: TRBV3-1/TRBV3-2
DNA: TGTGCCATCAGTGACAGACGGGACAGGCCTCAGCCCCAGCATTTT; CDR3: CAISDRRDRPQPQHF; D: TRBD1; J: TRBJ1-5; size: NA; V: TRBV10-3
DNA: TGTGCCAGTGTGGGGCCGGCCGGACACGAGCAGTACTTC; CDR3: CASVGPAGHEQYF; D: NA; J: TRBJ2-7; size: NA; V: TRBV11-3
DNA: TGTGCCAGCAGCAAATCTTGGGGCCGGAATAACTATGGCTACACCTTC; CDR3: CASSKSWGRNNYGYTF; D: NA; J: TRBJ1-2; size: NA; V: TRBV21-1
DNA: TGTGCCTGGAGTCCTCCGGGACAGAGGAAGGAAAAACTGTTTTTT; CDR3: CAWSPPGQRKEKLFF; D: TRBD1; J: TRBJ1-4; size: NA; V: TRBV30
DNA: TGTGCCAGCAGCTTAGTGACAGGGCAGAATTCACCCCTCCACTTT; CDR3: CASSLVTGQNSPLHF; D: TRBD1; J: TRBJ1-6; size: NA; V: TRBV7-2
DNA: TGTGCCAGCAGCTTAGATTACATGGTCATTGAGCAGTTCTTC; CDR3: CASSLDYMVIEQFF; D: NA; J: TRBJ2-1; size: NA; V: TRBV11-2
DNA: TGTGCCAGCAGCAGGATGGGGGGGAGCAATCAGCCCCAGCATTTT; CDR3: CASSRMGGSNQPQHF; D: NA; J: TRBJ1-5; size: NA; V: TRBV6-2/TRBV6-3
DNA: TGTGCCAGCAGCCAAGGACTGACCCGGGGGAGGACTGAAGCTTTCTTT; CDR3: CASSQGLTRGRTEAFF; D: NA; J: TRBJ1-1; size: few; V: TRBV21-1
DNA: TGCGCCAGCAGCTTCGGGGGGCTAAACACCGGGGAGCTGTTTTTT; CDR3: CASSFGGLNTGELFF; D: NA; J: TRBJ2-2; size: NA; V: TRBV5-1
DNA: TGTGCCAGCAGCCGACAGGAGCTCACTGAAGCTTTCTTT; CDR3: CASSRQELTEAFF; D: NA; J: TRBJ1-1; size: NA; V: TRBV6-2/TRBV6-3
DNA: TGTGCCAGCAGTCAAAAAGGGGATGGGAATTCACCCCTCCACTTT; CDR3: CASSQKGDGNSPLHF; D: NA; J: TRBJ1-6; size: NA; V: TRBV6-5
DNA: TGTGCCAGCAGCCAAGCCCAACAGGGCTCTGGGAACAATGAGCAGTTCTTC; CDR3: CASSQAQQGSGNNEQFF; D: NA; J: TRBJ2-1; size: NA; V: TRBV3-1/TRBV3-2
DNA: TGTGCCAGCACGAGCGCATTCCTTACTTCCTACAATGAGCAGTTCTTC; CDR3: CASTSAFLTSYNEQFF; D: NA; J: TRBJ2-1; size: NA; V: TRBV28
DNA: TGTGCCAGCAGTGTCGGGGGGTCCACAGATACGCAGTATTTT; CDR3: CASSVGGSTDTQYF; D: TRBD2; J: TRBJ2-3; size: NA; V: TRBV2
DNA: TGTGCCTGGAATCCAGCGGGAGAATTAACCGGGGAGCTGTTTTTT; CDR3: CAWNPAGELTGELFF; D: TRBD2; J: TRBJ2-2; size: NA; V: TRBV30
DNA: TGTGCCAGTAGTACCGGGACAGAGAATGAAAAACTGTTTTTT; CDR3: CASSTGTENEKLFF; D: TRBD1; J: TRBJ1-4; size: once; V: TRBV19
DNA: TGTGCCAGCAGCTCAAATGATCAGCCCCAGCATTTT; CDR3: CASSSNDQPQHF; D: NA; J: TRBJ1-5; size: few; V: TRBV7-9
DNA: TGTGCCAGCAGTTTATCCGGGGTAGCGGGGGGGTACACAGATACGCAGTATTTT; CDR3: CASSLSGVAGGYTDTQYF; D: TRBD2; J: TRBJ2-3; size: NA; V: TRBV27
DNA: TGTGCCAGCAGCTTAGAAAATACAGGGTTTGAAGCTTTCTTT; CDR3: CASSLENTGFEAFF; D: NA; J: TRBJ1-1; size: NA; V: TRBV11-2
DNA: TGCGCCACCACCCGGGCCGGGGGGGGCGGGGACACCGGGGAGCTGTTTTTT; CDR3: CATTRAGGGGDTGELFF; D: TRBD2; J: TRBJ2-2; size: few; V: TRBV2